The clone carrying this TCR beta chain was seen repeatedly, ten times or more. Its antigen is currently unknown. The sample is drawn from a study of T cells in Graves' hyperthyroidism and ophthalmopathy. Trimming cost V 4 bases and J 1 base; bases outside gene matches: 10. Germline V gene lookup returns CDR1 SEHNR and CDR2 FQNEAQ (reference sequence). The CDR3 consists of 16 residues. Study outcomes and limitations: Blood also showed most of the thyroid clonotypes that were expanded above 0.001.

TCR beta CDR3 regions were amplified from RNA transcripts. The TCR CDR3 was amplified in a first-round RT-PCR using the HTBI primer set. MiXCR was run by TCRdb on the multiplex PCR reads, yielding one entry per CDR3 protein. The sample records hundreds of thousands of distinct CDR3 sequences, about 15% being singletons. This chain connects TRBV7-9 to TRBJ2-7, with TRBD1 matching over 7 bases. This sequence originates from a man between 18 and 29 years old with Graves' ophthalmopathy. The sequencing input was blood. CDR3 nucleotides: TGTGCCAGCAGCTCAGATGCCGGGACAGCATCCTACGAGCAGTACTTC. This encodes CASSSDAGTASYEQYF. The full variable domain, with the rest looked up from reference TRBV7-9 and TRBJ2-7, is DTGVSQNPRHKITKRGQNVTFRCDPISEHNRLYWYRQTLGQGPEFLTYFQNEAQLEKSRLLSDRFSAERPKGSFSTLEIQRTEQGDSAMYLCASSSDAGTASYEQYFGPGTRLTVT.